This T cell receptor beta chain comes out of a study of Ad26.COV2.S vaccination and SARS-CoV-2 variants. About the research overall: Dosing was one shot or two shots 56 days apart. Study-wide findings and caveats: Participants in the vaccine arm had higher spike-specific TCR breadth; placebo recipients had lower.

The treatment: roughly 18 received Ad26.COV2.S at low or high dose, single or two shots; 5 received placebo; per-sample allocation not given. Each sample was drawn 63 days after the first injection (of vaccine or placebo). In the vaccine, an Ad26 vector expressed the SARS-CoV-2 spike of the Wuhan strain. This clone came up once. Its antigen is undetermined. The CDR3 length is 15 residues. The germline V gene encodes CDR1 MGHRA and CDR2 YSYEKL. Trimming removed 1 base from V and 3 bases from J, with 10 bases in between. Sequencing used immunoSEQ multiplex PCR; TCRdb keeps in-frame clones, though not all of them. The data show approximately 410,000 clones, 70% to 90% seen once.

The sample here was peripheral blood, taken in a trial of Ad26.COV2.S vaccine versus placebo. The clonotype was recovered from a person aged 18 to 59 who received the Ad26.COV2.S COVID-19 vaccine or a placebo. The chain carries TRBV4-1 and TRBJ1-5, with a possible D match to TRBD1 (5 bases). The CDR3 here is CASSQVGGANQPQHF. The DNA for the CDR3 is TGCGCCAGCAGCCAAGTGGGAGGGGCCAATCAGCCCCAGCATTTT.